This entry features one TCR beta chain sequence. Its antigen is not yet known. CDR1 and CDR2 are read off the germline V gene as LGHNA and YSLEER. The trim is 5 bases for V and 7 bases for J, with a gap of 17 bases between the germline ends. From cysteine to phenylalanine, the CDR3 is 15 amino acids long. The entry retains the CDR3 DNA only, 45 bases that are in frame from base 1. The cohort was made up of 500 to 800 healthy bone marrow donors. At the time of sampling, all cohort members were nominally healthy, though unrecorded immune exposures were likely present. The donor tested CMV seropositive and was one of the 289 seropositive cohort members. A peripheral blood sample was provided by each donor, and peripheral blood mononuclear cells were used for TCR beta sequencing. The Qiagen DNeasy Blood Extraction Kit was used to extract genomic DNA from the blood cell samples. Library generation was performed with the immunoSEQ multiplex PCR assay. The multiplex PCR relied on a mix of 60 forward primers for TCR Vbeta segments and 13 reverse primers for TCR Jbeta segments. Amplification of the CDR3 region of rearranged TCR beta genes was performed with a multiplex PCR assay on genomic DNA. The amplified TCR beta libraries were sequenced on the Illumina HiSeq System as 87-base-pair reads. The authors processed their data as follows. A later analysis counted some 74 million unique TCR beta chains across the 550 to 800 repertoires, and some 12 million of these chains were shared by at least two donors. Raw reads were error-corrected and collapsed into unique sequences by a nearest-neighbor algorithm in which closely related sequences were merged to remove PCR and sequencing errors. Alignment of CDR3 sequences to IMGT reference sequences was used to assign V, D and J gene segments. Each retained sequence needed at least a six-nucleotide match to both a V gene segment and a J gene segment. A rearrangement counted as productive if the CDR3 had no stop codons and remained in frame with V and J, and every other rearrangement counted as non-productive. CDR3 was defined by IMGT convention, running from the second conserved V-encoded cysteine to the conserved J-encoded phenylalanine. The earlier analysis of about 610 of the donors excluded any sequence lacking an unambiguous match to a single V gene segment. In an earlier analysis of 587 of the donors, V segments were called functional above 56.7% productive rearrangements and were called segregating when the between-donor standard deviation exceeded 5%. A statistical classification framework was built to diagnose cytomegalovirus status from the catalog of TCR beta chain sequences. V and J gene assignment, in a later analysis, came from comparing TCR nucleotide sequences with IMGT/GENE-DB human TR gene sequences. A later analysis assigned CDR3 sequences and most-parsimonious VDJ recombination scenarios with the TCRdist pipeline. In a later analysis, each TCR beta chain was defined by its CDR3 amino acid sequence together with its V-gene family, and reads without a unique V-gene family were excluded. A later analysis removed several hundred highly shared, low-generation-probability nucleotide sequences to deal with suspected cross-contamination and a sequencing artifact. A later analysis calculated a clonal expansion index for each public chain from normalized within-repertoire ranks of inferred template counts. Generation probabilities in a later analysis came from a VDJ recombination model fitted to out-of-frame rearrangements, and those results were checked against IGoR. A later analysis scored TCR-TCR, TCR-HLA and TCR-CMV co-occurrence with hypergeometric tests, applying a repertoire-size bias correction to TCR pairs. To estimate false discovery rates, a later analysis permuted the HLA or CMV assignments 20 times. In a later analysis, co-occurring TCRs were grouped using DBSCAN, with TCRdist sequence similarity added in when clustering inside HLA-allele-positive subsets. Co-occurrence clustering excluded repertoires with fewer than 30,000 or more than 120,000 public chains, plus five with anomalous nucleotide sharing. TCRdb obtained this table from immuneACCESS and retained in-frame rearrangements with V and J assigned. These tables miss some clones; where compared with another copy, unresolved V genes account for less than half of the shortfall, and the remainder is unexplained. From that table come the V and J calls and clone size; the DNA was used to work out D and trimming. Per the sample table, the count is 150,000 to 200,000 clones. 0.75% to 0.85% of the sample goes to the ten largest clones.

The data were obtained in a study of cytomegalovirus exposure and HLA in healthy donors (dated by TCRdb to the late 2010s). Regarding the study in general: An earlier analysis of roughly 630 of the donors reported about 250 Gb of sequence data and 117 million unique TCR beta sequences from 150 million to 200 million T cells. An early release that covered several hundred HLA-typed donors contained approximately 300 gigabases of sequencing data and 70 million to 100 million unique TCR sequences. The genetic ancestry cluster associated with self-reported Caucasian donors included 81% of the roughly 400 genotyped donors. The study was designed to test whether signatures of past pathogen exposure could be identified by cataloging public T cell receptors. The T cell repertoires of 550 to 850 subjects were profiled by immunosequencing and related to cytomegalovirus serostatus. Along with the roughly 700-subject first cohort, a separate validation cohort of over a hundred different subjects was used. To predict cytomegalovirus infection status, the study combined high-throughput TCR immunosequencing, statistical association of individual TCRs with disease status, and machine learning. In a later analysis, previously published TCR beta repertoires from 600 to 850 donors were re-analyzed and high-resolution HLA genotyping was added so that TCR occurrence patterns could be studied. The later analysis used no new phenotypic data to find candidate immune exposures, relying instead on TCR beta sequences and their occurrence across donors. To decide whether each TCR beta V gene segment behaved as functional or pseudogenic, an earlier analysis of some 570 of the donors relied on high-throughput TCR beta sequencing. Donor age, sex, ethnicity and CMV serostatus were compiled together with the repertoire data. Genome-wide SNP genotypes for about three fifths of the 666 donors were used in a later genetic analysis, which treated that subset as a discovery cohort. All discovery cohort repertoires had been generated on a single sequencing platform. Class I and class II HLA loci were covered by the typing at four-digit resolution. The number of typed donors differed by locus: 629-630 for A, B, C, DRB1 and DQB1; some 500 for DQA1; approximately 600 for DPA1; and roughly 490 for DPB1. Several DR-DQ haplotypes were treated as single units for association and clustering because of strong linkage in the cohort. On average, 235,054 unique TCR beta nucleotide sequences were sequenced per donor among a few hundred genotyped donors of the cohort, with 15% to 20% of those sequences being non-productive.

General findings and caveats noted by the study authors: Strong co-occurrence of HLA alleles, especially DR and DQ, made assigning TCR associations to individual alleles difficult. Some IMGT-functional V segments, including TRBV6-2 and TRBV6-3, could not be distinguished by the 87-base-pair reads and were therefore excluded. A later analysis reported that several top co-occurrence clusters appeared linked to parvovirus B19, influenza, CMV and Epstein-Barr virus. In vitro tests confirmed that a few of the cytomegalovirus-associated TCR beta chains recognize cytomegalovirus antigens. In a later genetic analysis, fewer N-insertions in productive TCRs were reported among donors in an Asian-associated ancestry cluster than the approximately 710-donor mean. In a later analysis, most CMV-associated TCR beta chains were found to appear HLA-restricted, with HLA associations seemingly driven largely by CMV exposure. The presence/absence analyses assumed that sequencing depth was roughly uniform across donors, and that assumption may not be true. In an earlier analysis of approximately 600 of the donors, most TCR beta V segments were observed in productive rearrangements about 87% or about 30% of the time, broadly matching IMGT annotations. A later genetic analysis associated a missense DCLRE1C variant with V-gene and J-gene trimming of TCR beta chains, and an independent cohort replicated the association. A further reported finding was that TCR beta sequences accurately predicted the HLA-A and HLA-B alleles for most subjects in the first cohort. About 17 rarely observed V segments, including chromosome 9 orphons, were excluded from the earlier analysis of about 610 of the donors because counts were too low. Immune exposure information for the cohort was limited to CMV serostatus. A cluster of highly shared sequence variants was judged likely to represent a technical artifact of the sequencing pipeline. Correlated functional status among segregating V segments might reflect linkage disequilibrium, but an unknown experimental factor could not be ruled out. A later analysis found that TCR association rates varied across HLA loci, with DRB1 alleles showing the most associated TCRs and HLA-C alleles the fewest. Because HLA typing was unavailable for some donors at each locus, only the typed subset was used in association tests. The authors suggested that the approach could potentially be generalized to other disease states and immunological phenotypes. The classifier was reported to diagnose cytomegalovirus status with high specificity and sensitivity in both the original and validation cohorts. Specific HLA alleles were associated with about 17,000 TCR beta sequences at a false discovery rate of 0.05 in a later analysis. Most TCR sequences were observed very rarely across donors, whereas some public TCRs were present in many individuals. In a later analysis, HLA-associated TCR beta chains showed more clonal expansion and lower generation probabilities than non-associated chains that were equally common. The cohort was sequenced for TCR beta chains only, and without alpha or paired-chain data the features that could be detected were limited. A total of around 150 TCR beta chains were listed by the study as associated with cytomegalovirus.

The chain uses TRBV4-3 and TRBJ1-4, with no confident D gene call. The sequence was collected from a woman under 30 in good health and CMV-seropositive. Specimen: PBMCs. In nucleotide form, the sequence is TGCGCCAGCAGCTTGCGACTTTTATCGGGTGAAAAACTGTTTTTT. Translated, this is CASSLRLLSGEKLFF.